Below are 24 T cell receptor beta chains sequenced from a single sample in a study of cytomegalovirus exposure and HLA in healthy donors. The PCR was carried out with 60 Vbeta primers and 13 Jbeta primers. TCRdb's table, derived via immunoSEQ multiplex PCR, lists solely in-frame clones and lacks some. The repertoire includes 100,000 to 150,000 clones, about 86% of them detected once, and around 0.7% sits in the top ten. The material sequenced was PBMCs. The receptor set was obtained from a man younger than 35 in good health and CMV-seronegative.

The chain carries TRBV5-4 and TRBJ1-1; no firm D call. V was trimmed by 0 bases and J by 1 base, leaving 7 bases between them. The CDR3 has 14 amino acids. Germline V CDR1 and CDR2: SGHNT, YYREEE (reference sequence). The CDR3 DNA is TGTGCCAGCAGCTTGGACAGACCGAACACTGAAGCTTTCTTT. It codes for CASSLDRPNTEAFF.

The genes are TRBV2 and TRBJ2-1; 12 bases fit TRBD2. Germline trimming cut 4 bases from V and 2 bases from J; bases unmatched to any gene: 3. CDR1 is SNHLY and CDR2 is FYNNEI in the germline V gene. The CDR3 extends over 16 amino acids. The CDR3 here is CASSARLAGAYNEQFF. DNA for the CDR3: TGTGCCAGCAGTGCCCGACTAGCGGGGGCCTACAATGAGCAGTTCTTC.

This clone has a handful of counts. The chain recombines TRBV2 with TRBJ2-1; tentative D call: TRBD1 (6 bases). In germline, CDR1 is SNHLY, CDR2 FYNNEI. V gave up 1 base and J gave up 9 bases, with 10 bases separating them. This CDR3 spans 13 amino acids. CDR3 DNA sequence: TGTGCCAGCAGTGAAGGGACAGCTGGTGAGCAGTTCTTC. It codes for CASSEGTAGEQFF. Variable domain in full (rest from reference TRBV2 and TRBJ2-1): EPEVTQTPSHQVTQMGQEVILRCVPISNHLYFYWYRQILGQKVEFLVSFYNNEISEKSEIFDDQFSVERPDGSNFTLKIRSTKLEDSAMYFCASSEGTAGEQFFGPGTRLTVL.

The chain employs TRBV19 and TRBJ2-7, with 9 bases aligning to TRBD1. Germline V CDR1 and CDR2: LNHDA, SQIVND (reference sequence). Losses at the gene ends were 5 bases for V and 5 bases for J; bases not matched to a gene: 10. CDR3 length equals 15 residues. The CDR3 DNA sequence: TGTGCCAGTAGTGCCCGCCGGACAGGGGAAGACGAGCAGTACTTC. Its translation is CASSARRTGEDEQYF.

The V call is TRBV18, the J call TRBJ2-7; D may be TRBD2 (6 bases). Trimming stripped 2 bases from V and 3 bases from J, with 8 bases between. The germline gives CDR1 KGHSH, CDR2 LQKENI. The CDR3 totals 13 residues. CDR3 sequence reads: CASSPFGSYEQYF. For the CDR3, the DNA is TGTGCCAGCTCACCATTCGGGAGCTACGAGCAGTACTTC.

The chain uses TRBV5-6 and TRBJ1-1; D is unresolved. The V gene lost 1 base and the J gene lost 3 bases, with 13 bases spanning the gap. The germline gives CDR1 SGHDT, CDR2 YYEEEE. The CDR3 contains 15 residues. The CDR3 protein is CASSLSRRGDTEAFF. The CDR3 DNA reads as TGTGCCAGCAGCTTGTCAAGGCGAGGAGACACTGAAGCTTTCTTT. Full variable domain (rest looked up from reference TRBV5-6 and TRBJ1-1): DAGVTQSPTHLIKTRGQQVTLRCSPKSGHDTVSWYQQALGQGPQFIFQYYEEEERQRGNFPDRFSGHQFPNYSSELNVNALLLGDSALYLCASSLSRRGDTEAFFGQGTRLTVV.

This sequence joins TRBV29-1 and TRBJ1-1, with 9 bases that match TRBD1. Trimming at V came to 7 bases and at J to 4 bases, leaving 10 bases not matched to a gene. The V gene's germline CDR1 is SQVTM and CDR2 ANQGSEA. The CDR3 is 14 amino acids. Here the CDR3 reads CSASGTGIFTEAFF. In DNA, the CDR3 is TGCAGCGCCTCCGGGACAGGGATTTTCACTGAAGCTTTCTTT.

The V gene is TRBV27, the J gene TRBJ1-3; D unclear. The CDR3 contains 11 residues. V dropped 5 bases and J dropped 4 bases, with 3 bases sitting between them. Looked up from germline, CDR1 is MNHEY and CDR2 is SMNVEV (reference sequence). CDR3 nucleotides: TGTGCCAGCAGTCTGGGAAACACCATATATTTT. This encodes CASSLGNTIYF.

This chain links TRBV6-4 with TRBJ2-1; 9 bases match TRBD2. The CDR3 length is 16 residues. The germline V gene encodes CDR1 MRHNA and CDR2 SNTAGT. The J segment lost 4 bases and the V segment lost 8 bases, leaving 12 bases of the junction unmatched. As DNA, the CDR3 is TGTGCCAGCTCACCTGGGGGGCGGGGGGGGTACAATGAGCAGTTCTTC. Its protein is CASSPGGRGGYNEQFF.

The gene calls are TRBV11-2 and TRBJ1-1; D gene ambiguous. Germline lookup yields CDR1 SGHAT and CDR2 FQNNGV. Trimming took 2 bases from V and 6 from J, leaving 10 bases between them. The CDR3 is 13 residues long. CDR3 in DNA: TGTGCCAGCAGCTTAAAAGGGAGCGCTGAAGCTTTCTTT. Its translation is CASSLKGSAEAFF.

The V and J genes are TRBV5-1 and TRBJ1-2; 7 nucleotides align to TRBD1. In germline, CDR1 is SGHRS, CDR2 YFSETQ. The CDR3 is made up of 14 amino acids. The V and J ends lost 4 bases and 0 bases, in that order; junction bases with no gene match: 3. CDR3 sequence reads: CASSRDSTNYGYTF. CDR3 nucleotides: TGCGCCAGCAGCCGGGACAGCACTAACTATGGCTACACCTTC.

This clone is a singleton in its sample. CDR3 sequence: CASSPQGGVETQYF. DNA of the CDR3: TGTGCCAGCAGCCCACAGGGAGGGGTCGAGACCCAGTACTTC. The chain combines TRBV9 with TRBJ2-5; weak D call: TRBD2 (7 bases). This CDR3 comprises 14 residues. CDR1 SGDLS and CDR2 YYNGEE come from the germline V gene. V shed 4 bases and J shed 5 bases, with 15 bases lying between them.

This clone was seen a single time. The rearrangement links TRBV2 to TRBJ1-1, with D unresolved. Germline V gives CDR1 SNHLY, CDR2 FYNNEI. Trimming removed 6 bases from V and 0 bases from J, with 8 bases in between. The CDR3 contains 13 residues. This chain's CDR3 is CASRETLNTEAFF. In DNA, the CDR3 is TGTGCCAGCAGGGAGACCTTGAACACTGAAGCTTTCTTT.

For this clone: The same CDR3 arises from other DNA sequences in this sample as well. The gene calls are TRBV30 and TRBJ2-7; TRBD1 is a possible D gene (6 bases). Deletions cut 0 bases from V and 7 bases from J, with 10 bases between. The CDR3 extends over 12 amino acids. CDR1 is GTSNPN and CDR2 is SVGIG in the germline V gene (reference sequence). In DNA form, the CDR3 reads TGTGCCTGGAGTGTACTAGGGGGAGAGCAGTACTTC. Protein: CAWSVLGGEQYF.

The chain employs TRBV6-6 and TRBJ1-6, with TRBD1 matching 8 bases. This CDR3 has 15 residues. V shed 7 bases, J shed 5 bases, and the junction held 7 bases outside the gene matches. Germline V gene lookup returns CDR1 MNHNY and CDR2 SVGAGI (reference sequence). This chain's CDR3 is CASIPGQGDNSPLHF. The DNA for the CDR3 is TGTGCCAGCATCCCCGGACAGGGCGATAATTCACCCCTCCACTTT.

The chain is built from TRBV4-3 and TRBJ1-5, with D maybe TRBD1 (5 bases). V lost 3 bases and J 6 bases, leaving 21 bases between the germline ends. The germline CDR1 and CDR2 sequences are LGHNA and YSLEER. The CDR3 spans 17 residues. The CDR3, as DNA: TGCGCCAGCAGCCAGGACAAATGGGGGGTTTCAAGTCAGCCCCAGCATTTT. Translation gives CASSQDKWGVSSQPQHF.

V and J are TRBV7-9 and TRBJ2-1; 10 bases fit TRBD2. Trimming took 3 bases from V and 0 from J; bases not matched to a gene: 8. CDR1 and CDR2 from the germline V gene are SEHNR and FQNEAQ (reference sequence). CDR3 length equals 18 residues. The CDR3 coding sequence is TGTGCCAGCAGCTTCGGGACTAGCGTTTATCACTCCTACAATGAGCAGTTCTTC. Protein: CASSFGTSVYHSYNEQFF. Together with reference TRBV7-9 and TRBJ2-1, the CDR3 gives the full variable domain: DTGVSQNPRHKITKRGQNVTFRCDPISEHNRLYWYRQTLGQGPEFLTYFQNEAQLEKSRLLSDRFSAERPKGSFSTLEIQRTEQGDSAMYLCASSFGTSVYHSYNEQFFGPGTRLTVL.

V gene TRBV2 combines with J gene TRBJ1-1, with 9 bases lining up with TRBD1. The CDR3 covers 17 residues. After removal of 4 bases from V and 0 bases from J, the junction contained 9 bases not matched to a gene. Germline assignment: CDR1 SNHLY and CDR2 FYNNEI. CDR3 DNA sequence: TGTGCCAGCAGTGGGGGACAGGGTAGTTCTATGAACACTGAAGCTTTCTTT. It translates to CASSGGQGSSMNTEAFF.

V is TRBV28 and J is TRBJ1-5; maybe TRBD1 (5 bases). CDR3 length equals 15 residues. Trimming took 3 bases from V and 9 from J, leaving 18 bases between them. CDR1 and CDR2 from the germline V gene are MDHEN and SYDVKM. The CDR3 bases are TGTGCCAGCAGTTTTTTGACAGCCCGGCCGTGGCCCCAGCATTTT. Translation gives CASSFLTARPWPQHF.

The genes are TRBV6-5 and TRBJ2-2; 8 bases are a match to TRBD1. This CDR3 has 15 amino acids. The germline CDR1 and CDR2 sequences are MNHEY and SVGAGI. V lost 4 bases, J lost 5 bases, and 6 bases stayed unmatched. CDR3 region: CASSSPGGRTGELFF. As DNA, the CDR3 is TGTGCCAGCAGTTCCCCAGGGGGCAGGACCGGGGAGCTGTTTTTT.

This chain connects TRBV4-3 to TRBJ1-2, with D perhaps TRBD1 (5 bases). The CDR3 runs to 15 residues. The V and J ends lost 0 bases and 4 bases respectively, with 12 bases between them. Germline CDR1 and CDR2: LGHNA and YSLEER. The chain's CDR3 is CASSQEGRGTYGYTF. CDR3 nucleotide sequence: TGCGCCAGCAGCCAAGAAGGGCGGGGGACCTATGGCTACACCTTC.

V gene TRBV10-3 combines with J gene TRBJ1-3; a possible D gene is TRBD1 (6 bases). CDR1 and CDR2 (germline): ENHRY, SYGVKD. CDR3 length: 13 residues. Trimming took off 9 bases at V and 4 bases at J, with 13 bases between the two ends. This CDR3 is CAIRTGYGNTIYF. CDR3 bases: TGTGCCATTCGTACAGGGTACGGAAACACCATATATTTT.

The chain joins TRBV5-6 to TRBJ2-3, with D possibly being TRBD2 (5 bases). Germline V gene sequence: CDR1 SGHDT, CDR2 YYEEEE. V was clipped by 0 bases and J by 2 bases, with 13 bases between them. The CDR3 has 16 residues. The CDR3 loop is CASSLAPGSPTDTQYF. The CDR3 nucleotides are TGTGCCAGCAGCTTGGCCCCGGGGTCCCCCACAGATACGCAGTATTTT.

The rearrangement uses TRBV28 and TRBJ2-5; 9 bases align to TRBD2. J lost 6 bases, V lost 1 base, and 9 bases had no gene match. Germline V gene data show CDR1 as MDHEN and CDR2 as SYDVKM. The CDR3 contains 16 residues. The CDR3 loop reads CASSLFASGALKTQYF. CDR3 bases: TGTGCCAGCAGTTTATTCGCTAGCGGGGCTTTGAAGACCCAGTACTTC. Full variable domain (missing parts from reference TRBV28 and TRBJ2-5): DVKVTQSSRYLVKRTGEKVFLECVQDMDHENMFWYRQDPGLGLRLIYFSYDVKMKEKGDIPEGYSVSREKKERFSLILESASTNQTSMYLCASSLFASGALKTQYFGPGTRLLVL.